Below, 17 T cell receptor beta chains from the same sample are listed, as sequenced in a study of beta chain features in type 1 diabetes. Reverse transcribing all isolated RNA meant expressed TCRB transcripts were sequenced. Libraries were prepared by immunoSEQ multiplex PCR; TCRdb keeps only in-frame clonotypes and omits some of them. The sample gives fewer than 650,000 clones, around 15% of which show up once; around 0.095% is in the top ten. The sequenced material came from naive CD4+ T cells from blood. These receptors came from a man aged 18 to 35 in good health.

The CDR3: CASSPLDRDTGELFF. CDR3 in DNA: TGCGCCAGCAGCCCCCTGGACAGGGACACCGGGGAGCTGTTTTTT. The chain joins TRBV4-3 to TRBJ2-2, with 8 bases that match TRBD1. V shed 4 bases, J shed 3 bases, and the junction held 4 bases outside the gene matches. The V gene's germline CDR1 is LGHNA and CDR2 YSLEER. CDR3 size: 15 residues.

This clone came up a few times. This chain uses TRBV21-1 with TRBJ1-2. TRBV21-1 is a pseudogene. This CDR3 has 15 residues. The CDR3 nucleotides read TGTGCCAGCAGCAAAGGGGTGGGAGCTAACTATGGCTACACCTTC. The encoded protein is CASSKGVGANYGYTF.

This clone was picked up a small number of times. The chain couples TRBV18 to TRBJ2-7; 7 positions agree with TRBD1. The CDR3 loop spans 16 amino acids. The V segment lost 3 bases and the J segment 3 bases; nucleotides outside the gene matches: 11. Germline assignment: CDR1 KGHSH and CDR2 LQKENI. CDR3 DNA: TGTGCCAGCTCACCGAGACAGGGTCTTTACGTCTACGAGCAGTACTTC. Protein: CASSPRQGLYVYEQYF. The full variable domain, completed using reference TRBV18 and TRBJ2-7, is NAGVMQNPRHLVRRRGQEARLRCSPMKGHSHVYWYRQLPEEGLKFMVYLQKENIIDESGMPKERFSAEFPKEGPSILRIQQVVRGDSAAYFCASSPRQGLYVYEQYFGPGTRLTVT.

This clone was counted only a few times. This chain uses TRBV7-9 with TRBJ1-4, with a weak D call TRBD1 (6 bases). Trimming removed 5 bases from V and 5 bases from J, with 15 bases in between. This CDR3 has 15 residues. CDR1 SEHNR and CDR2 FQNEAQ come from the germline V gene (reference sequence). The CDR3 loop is CASSLQGQKNEKLFF. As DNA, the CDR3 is TGTGCCAGCAGCCTCCAAGGACAGAAGAATGAAAAACTGTTTTTT.

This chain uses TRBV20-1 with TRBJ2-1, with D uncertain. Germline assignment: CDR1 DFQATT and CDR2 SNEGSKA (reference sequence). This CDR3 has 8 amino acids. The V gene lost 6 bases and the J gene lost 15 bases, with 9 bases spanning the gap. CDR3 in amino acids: CSATGRFF. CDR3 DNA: TGCAGTGCCACCGGCCGGTTCTTC.

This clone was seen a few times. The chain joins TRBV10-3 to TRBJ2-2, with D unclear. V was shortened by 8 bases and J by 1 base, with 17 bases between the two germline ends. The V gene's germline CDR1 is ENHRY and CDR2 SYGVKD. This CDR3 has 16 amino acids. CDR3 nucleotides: TGTGCCATCGGCGCTTCAAATCCTGGGAACACCGGGGAGCTGTTTTTT. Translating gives CAIGASNPGNTGELFF.

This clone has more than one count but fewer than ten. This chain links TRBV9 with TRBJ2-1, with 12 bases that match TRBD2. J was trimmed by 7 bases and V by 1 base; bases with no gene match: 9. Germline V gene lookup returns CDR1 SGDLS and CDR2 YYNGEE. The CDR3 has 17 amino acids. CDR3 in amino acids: CASSVSPSGGARNEQFF. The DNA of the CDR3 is TGTGCCAGCAGCGTATCACCTAGCGGGGGGGCTCGGAATGAGCAGTTCTTC. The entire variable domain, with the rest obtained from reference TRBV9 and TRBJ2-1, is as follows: DSGVTQTPKHLITATGQRVTLRCSPRSGDLSVYWYQQSLDQGLQFLIQYYNGEERAKGNILERFSAQQFPDLHSELNLSSLELGDSALYFCASSVSPSGGARNEQFFGPGTRLTVL.

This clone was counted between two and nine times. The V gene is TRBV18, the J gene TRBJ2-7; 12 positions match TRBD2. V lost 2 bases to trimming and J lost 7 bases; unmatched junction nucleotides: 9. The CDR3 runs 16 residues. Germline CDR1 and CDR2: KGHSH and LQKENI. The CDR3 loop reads CASSPVLAGGPREQYF. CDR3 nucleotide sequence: TGTGCCAGCTCACCAGTGCTAGCGGGAGGGCCGAGGGAGCAGTACTTC.

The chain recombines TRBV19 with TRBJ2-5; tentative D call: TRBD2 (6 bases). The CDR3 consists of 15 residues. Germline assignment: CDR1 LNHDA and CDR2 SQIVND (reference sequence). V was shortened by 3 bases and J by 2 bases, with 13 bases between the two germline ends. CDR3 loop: CASSIGGFGQETQYF. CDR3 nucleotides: TGTGCCAGTAGTATCGGGGGTTTCGGACAAGAGACCCAGTACTTC.

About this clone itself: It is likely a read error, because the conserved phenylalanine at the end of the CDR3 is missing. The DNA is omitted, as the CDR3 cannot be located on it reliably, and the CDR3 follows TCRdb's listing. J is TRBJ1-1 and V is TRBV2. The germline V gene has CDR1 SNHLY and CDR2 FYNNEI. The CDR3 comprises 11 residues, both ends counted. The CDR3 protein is CASSLLAFGSI.

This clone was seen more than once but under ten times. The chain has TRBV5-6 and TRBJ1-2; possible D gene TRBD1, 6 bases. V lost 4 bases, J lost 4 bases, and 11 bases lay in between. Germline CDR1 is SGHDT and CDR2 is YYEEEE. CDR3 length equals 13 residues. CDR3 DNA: TGTGCCAGCAGCCCCGGGGGGCCCTATGGCTACACCTTC. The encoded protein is CASSPGGPYGYTF.

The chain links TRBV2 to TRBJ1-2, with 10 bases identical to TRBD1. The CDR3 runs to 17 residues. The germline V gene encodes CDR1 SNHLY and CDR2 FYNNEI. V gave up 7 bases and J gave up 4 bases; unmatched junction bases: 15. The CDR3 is CASMGQGSRGFFYGYTF. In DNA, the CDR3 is TGTGCCAGCATGGGACAGGGGAGCCGAGGATTTTTCTATGGCTACACCTTC.

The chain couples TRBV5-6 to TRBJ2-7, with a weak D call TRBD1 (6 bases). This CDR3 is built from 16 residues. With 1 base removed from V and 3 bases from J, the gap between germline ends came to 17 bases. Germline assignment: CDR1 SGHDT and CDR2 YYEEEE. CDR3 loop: CASSLKRSLGHYEQYF. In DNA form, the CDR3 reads TGTGCCAGCAGCTTGAAGCGGAGCCTGGGACACTACGAGCAGTACTTC.

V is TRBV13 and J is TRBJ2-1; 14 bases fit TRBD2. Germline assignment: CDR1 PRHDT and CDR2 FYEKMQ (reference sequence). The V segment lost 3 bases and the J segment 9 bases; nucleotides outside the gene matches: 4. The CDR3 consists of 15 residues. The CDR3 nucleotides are TGTGCCAGCAGCTTCCTCGGGACTAGCGGGGGTGAGCAGTTCTTC. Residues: CASSFLGTSGGEQFF.

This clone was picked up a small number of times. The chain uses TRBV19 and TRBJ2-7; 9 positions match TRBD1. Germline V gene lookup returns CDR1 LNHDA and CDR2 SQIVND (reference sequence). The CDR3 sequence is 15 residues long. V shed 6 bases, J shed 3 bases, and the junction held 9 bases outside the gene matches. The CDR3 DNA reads TGTGCCAGTAGGAAACAGGGGGCCCTCGGCTACGAGCAGTACTTC. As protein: CASRKQGALGYEQYF.

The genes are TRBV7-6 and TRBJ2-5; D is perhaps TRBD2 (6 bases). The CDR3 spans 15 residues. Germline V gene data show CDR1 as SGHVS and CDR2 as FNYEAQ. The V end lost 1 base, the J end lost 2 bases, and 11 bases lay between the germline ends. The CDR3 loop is CASSLEAGRQETQYF. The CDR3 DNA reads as TGTGCCAGCAGCTTAGAGGCAGGGAGGCAAGAGACCCAGTACTTC.

The CDR3 DNA reads TGCGCCAGCAGCTCCCCCTCAGCAGGGGTCACTGAAGCTTTCTTT. This translates into CASSSPSAGVTEAFF. V is TRBV5-1 and J is TRBJ1-1, with a weak D call TRBD1 (6 bases). Germline V CDR1 and CDR2: SGHRS, YFSETQ. The CDR3 runs to 15 residues. V was pared by 3 bases and J by 4 bases, with 16 bases between.